This T cell receptor beta chain originates from a study of blood T cell repertoires in COVID-19 (dated by TCRdb to 2018 to 2021). In terms of the full investigation: Collaborator samples came from the United States, Italy and Spain and covered acute and convalescent phases of COVID-19. The material from the prospective study consisted of cDNA or gDNA derived from T cells, B-cell-depleted T cells, or PBMCs. Subjects who had been exposed to COVID-19, were actively infected with it, or had recovered from it provided the deeply sampled blood TCRbeta repertoires that made up the dataset. The repertoires were released in a freely available public database intended as a resource for research on the immune response to SARS-CoV-2. Samples were obtained from the ongoing ImmuneRACE study (first 160 participants) and from 950 to 1,500 subjects provided by 6 global collaborators. A de-identified subject ID, COVID-19 status, age in years and sex were almost always included in the sample metadata. Where available, HLA class I and class II types were taken from metadata supplied by the sample provider and were not determined by assay-based typing. Beyond this particular receptor, the publication reports: The amount of clinical and demographic metadata varied by source and participant and was provided uncurated.

TCRbeta CDR3 regions were amplified from genomic DNA using the immunoSEQ Assay, a bias-controlled multiplex PCR. The paper's data handling went like this. The number of nucleated cells in each sample was estimated by amplification of reference gene primers within the assay. Sequence reads were collapsed and filtered to measure the absolute abundance of every unique TCRbeta CDR3 rearrangement. For each sample, productive Simpson clonality was calculated as the square root of Simpson's diversity index across productive rearrangements. TCRdb mirrors the immuneACCESS table, restricted to in-frame sequences. Some clones are absent from its copies; in checked studies, under half trace to an unresolved V gene, and the reason for the others is unknown. V and J calls and clone size are copied from that table; D and trimming were computed from the DNA. The sample table shows roughly 250,000 clones, and about nine tenths are seen once. The top ten hold about 6% of the sample.

Its CDR3 holds 16 amino acids, cysteine through phenylalanine. Here the CDR3 DNA is all that survives: 48 bases in frame from base 1. Looking up the germline V gene yields CDR1 SGHAT and CDR2 FQNNGV. V was cut back by 5 bases and J by 0 bases, leaving a gap of 14 bases between them. Enrolling through a virtual design, the prospective study's participants ranged in age from roughly 18 to 95 years and lived across 24 United States geographic areas. In the prospective study, participants were assigned to cohorts based on the clinical history participants reported in a screening survey and a study questionnaire. In the prospective study, whole blood, serum and a nasopharyngeal or oropharyngeal swab were collected from each participant by mobile phlebotomists. Over a roughly 2-month period, participants in the prospective study had the option of providing additional blood draws and questionnaires. Blood samples from the prospective study were shipped frozen or at room temperature prior to DNA extraction.

On this clone itself: Which antigen it targets is not known. Base qualities are not provided; no much larger clone lies one nucleotide away.

This TCR was recovered from a woman aged 25 to 45 with acute COVID-19. The chain is assembled from TRBV11-2 and TRBJ1-3; a tentative D call is TRBD1 (5 bases match). Sequenced: PBMCs or T cells enriched from blood (not recorded which). The CDR3 protein sequence reads: CASSLHRGGSGNTIYF. The base sequence is TGTGCCAGCAGCCTCCACCGCGGGGGCTCTGGAAACACCATATATTTT.